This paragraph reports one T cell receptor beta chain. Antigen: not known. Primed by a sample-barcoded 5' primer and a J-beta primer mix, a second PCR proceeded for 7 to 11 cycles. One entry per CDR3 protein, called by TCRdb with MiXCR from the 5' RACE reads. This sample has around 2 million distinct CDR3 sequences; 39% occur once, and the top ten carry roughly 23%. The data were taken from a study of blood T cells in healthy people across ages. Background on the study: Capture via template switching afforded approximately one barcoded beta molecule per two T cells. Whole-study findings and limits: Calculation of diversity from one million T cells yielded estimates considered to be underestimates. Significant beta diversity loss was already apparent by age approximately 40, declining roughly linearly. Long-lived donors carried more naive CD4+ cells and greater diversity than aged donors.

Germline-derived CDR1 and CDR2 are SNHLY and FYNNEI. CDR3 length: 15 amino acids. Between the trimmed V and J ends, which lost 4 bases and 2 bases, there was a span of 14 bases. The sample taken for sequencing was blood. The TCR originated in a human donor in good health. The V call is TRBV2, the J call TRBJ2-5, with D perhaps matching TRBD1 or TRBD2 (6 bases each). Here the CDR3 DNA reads TGTGCCAGCAGTGTAGTGAGGGGGGCACAAGAGACCCAGTACTTC. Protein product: CASSVVRGAQETQYF.